The 9 T cell receptor beta chains reported below all come from one sample, sequenced in a study of cytomegalovirus exposure and HLA in healthy donors. Both 60 Vbeta primers and 13 Jbeta primers went into the PCR. Using immunoSEQ multiplex PCR, the repertoire was profiled, and TCRdb retains in-frame clones only, with some absent. Here the sample spans 100,000 or so clones, approximately 80% being singletons. Sequenced sample: PBMCs. Receptors were obtained from a man aged 25-45 years in good health and CMV-seronegative.

This clone was seen only a few times. This chain links TRBV19 with TRBJ1-5; TRBD1 matches at 7 bases. Trimming removed 7 bases from V and 7 bases from J; junction bases left unmatched: 13. CDR1 and CDR2 (germline): LNHDA, SQIVND (reference sequence). The CDR3 runs 15 residues. CDR3 loop: CASTGDRVSNQPQHF. CDR3 in DNA: TGTGCCAGTACCGGTGACAGGGTGAGTAACCAGCCCCAGCATTTT.

The chain uses TRBV19 and TRBJ2-1, with D possibly matching TRBD2 (6 bases). Germline V gene data show CDR1 as LNHDA and CDR2 as SQIVND (reference sequence). CDR3 length equals 15 residues. The V gene lost 2 bases and the J gene lost 2 bases, with 10 bases spanning the gap. DNA for the CDR3: TGTGCCAGTAGTATATCGGGGACTCCCTACAATGAGCAGTTCTTC. Translating gives CASSISGTPYNEQFF. The whole variable domain, remainder taken from reference TRBV19 and TRBJ2-1, is DGGITQSPKYLFRKEGQNVTLSCEQNLNHDAMYWYRQDPGQGLRLIYYSQIVNDFQKGDIAEGYSVSREKKESFPLTVTSAQKNPTAFYLCASSISGTPYNEQFFGPGTRLTVL.

This sequence joins TRBV6-5 and TRBJ2-1; D possibly corresponds to TRBD1 (6 bases). V lost 5 bases and J lost 4, with 12 bases in between. The CDR3 runs 14 residues. Germline-derived CDR1 and CDR2 are MNHEY and SVGAGI. CDR3 in amino acids: CASSHQDSYNEQFF. The CDR3, as DNA: TGTGCCAGCAGTCACCAGGACAGTTACAATGAGCAGTTCTTC.

V is TRBV6-4 and J is TRBJ1-1; D is uncertain. CDR3 length: 13 residues. The germline gives CDR1 MRHNA, CDR2 SNTAGT. Trimming left V 8 bases short and J 0 bases short, with 10 bases between. CDR3 DNA sequence: TGTGCCAGCCGTGTTTCCATGAACACTGAAGCTTTCTTT. This codes for CASRVSMNTEAFF.

This chain joins TRBV6-5 and TRBJ2-7, with 10 bases lining up with TRBD1. In germline, CDR1 is MNHEY, CDR2 SVGAGI. Trimming took 6 bases from V and 5 from J; bases not matched to a gene: 7. CDR3 length: 14 residues. CDR3 loop: CASSQDRGMDEQYF. CDR3 DNA sequence: TGTGCCAGCAGCCAGGACAGGGGGATGGACGAGCAGTACTTC.

The chain has TRBV11-2 and TRBJ2-7, with TRBD1 identical over 10 bases. The V gene's germline CDR1 is SGHAT and CDR2 FQNNGV. The CDR3 is 17 residues long. Germline trimming cut 5 bases from V and 4 bases from J; bases unmatched to any gene: 14. CDR3 sequence: CASSIIREGTGEYEQYF. CDR3 in DNA: TGTGCCAGCAGCATTATAAGGGAAGGGACAGGGGAATACGAGCAGTACTTC.

This chain joins TRBV28 and TRBJ1-2, with D unclear. Trimming left V 4 bases short and J 3 bases short, with 6 bases between. The germline V gene has CDR1 MDHEN and CDR2 SYDVKM. There are 12 residues in the CDR3. As DNA, the CDR3 is TGTGCCAGCAGTTGGGCTGACTATGGCTACACCTTC. Its translation is CASSWADYGYTF.

The chain joins TRBV6-5 to TRBJ2-3; TRBD1 is a possible D gene (6 bases). The germline V gene encodes CDR1 MNHEY and CDR2 SVGAGI. Trimming removed 6 bases at V and 4 bases at J, with 11 bases between. This CDR3 comprises 13 residues. The CDR3 DNA reads TGTGCCAGCAGAACCCCAGGGGCAGATACGCAGTATTTT. Its translation: CASRTPGADTQYF.

The chain uses TRBV25-1 and TRBJ2-5; tentative D call: TRBD1 (5 bases). The CDR3 is 14 residues long. Trimming left V 8 bases short and J 2 bases short, with 15 bases between. Looked up from germline, CDR1 is MGHDK and CDR2 is SYGVNS. The CDR3 DNA is TGTGCCAGCTCTCCCCAGGGATTGCAAGAGACCCAGTACTTC. Encoded protein: CASSPQGLQETQYF.